Below, one T cell receptor beta chain is given with its context. No antigen is known for it. A junction boundary mismatches the germline segment, possibly from a read error. The record originates from a study of T cells in Graves' hyperthyroidism and ophthalmopathy. Findings and limits, study-wide: Ophthalmopathy was model-predicted a median roughly six months pre-onset. In blood, most of the thyroid clonotypes expanded above 0.001 were also present.

Researchers took RNA transcripts and amplified the TCR beta CDR3 regions from them. HTBI primers were the set used in a first-round RT-PCR of the TCR CDR3. TCRdb reprocessed the multiplex PCR reads with MiXCR, giving one entry per CDR3 protein. Among about 600,000 distinct CDR3 sequences listed, roughly 15% were seen once. Germline V CDR1 and CDR2: KGHSH, LQKENI. This CDR3 is built from 13 residues. The chain links TRBV18 to TRBJ2-2; TRBD2 might be the D (5 bases). Sequencing used blood. The clonotype comes from a woman in her forties with Graves' ophthalmopathy. The CDR3 protein is CASSDRLSGELLF. The CDR3 region has the DNA TGTGCCAGCTCAGACCGTCTTTCCGGGGAGCTGCTTTTT.